The 22 T cell receptor beta chains in this list originate from one sample, sequenced in a study of shared clonotypes between healthy human individuals. Clones were read by immunoSEQ multiplex PCR, and TCRdb kept only the in-frame ones, dropping some. The table lists approximately 640,000 clones, 60% to 80% of them singletons. Sequencing used memory CD4+ T cells sorted from blood. As to subset: CD45RA-negative fraction. The receptors originated from a woman under 40 in good health.

This clone was seen repeatedly, ten times or more. The V and J genes are TRBV6-1 and TRBJ2-2, with 7 bases aligning to TRBD1. The CDR3 runs to 15 residues. V lost 9 bases to trimming and J lost 4 bases; unmatched junction nucleotides: 11. Germline assignment: CDR1 MNHNS and CDR2 SASEGT. The CDR3 spells CASPTEGAITGELFF. CDR3 nucleotide sequence: TGTGCCAGTCCGACAGAGGGGGCGATCACCGGGGAGCTGTTTTTT.

J is TRBJ1-4 and V is TRBV6-1, with TRBD1 identical over 9 bases. This CDR3 has 15 amino acids. Germline lookup yields CDR1 MNHNS and CDR2 SASEGT. V gave up 5 bases and J gave up 1 base; unmatched junction bases: 2. The CDR3 DNA sequence: TGTGCCAGCAGTAGACAGGGGGGAACTAATGAAAAACTGTTTTTT. Its translation is CASSRQGGTNEKLFF.

The rearrangement links TRBV18 to TRBJ2-7, with 9 bases fitting TRBD1. CDR1 and CDR2 from the germline V gene are KGHSH and LQKENI. CDR3 length: 16 amino acids. The ends lost 6 bases at V and 2 bases at J; junction bases unmatched: 11. CDR3 DNA sequence: TGTGCCAGCTCCAAAATAGGGACAGGGATGACCTACGAGCAGTACTTC. Translation gives CASSKIGTGMTYEQYF.

The CDR3 bases are TGTGCCAGCAGTACGGACGGGAATGAGCAGTTCTTC. This encodes CASSTDGNEQFF. V is TRBV7-9 and J is TRBJ2-1; no firm D call. V gave up 6 bases and J gave up 7 bases, with 10 bases separating them. Germline V gives CDR1 SEHNR, CDR2 FQNEAQ (reference sequence). This CDR3 has 12 residues.

The V gene is TRBV9, the J gene TRBJ2-1, with TRBD2 as a possible D gene (6 bases). Germline loops: CDR1 SGDLS, CDR2 YYNGEE. V was cut by 0 bases and J by 1 base, with 11 bases left in between. The CDR3 has 16 amino acids. Here the CDR3 DNA reads TGTGCCAGCAGCGTAGGTGCGGCGGGATCCTACAATGAGCAGTTCTTC. Protein product: CASSVGAAGSYNEQFF.

CDR3 bases: TGTGCCAGCAGCTTGGATGGGGGCAGCACTGAAGCTTTCTTT. This sequence encodes CASSLDGGSTEAFF. This chain connects TRBV5-4 to TRBJ1-1, with D possibly being TRBD1 (6 bases). Deletions cut 0 bases from V and 4 bases from J, with 10 bases between. The CDR3 is 14 amino acids. Germline V gene sequence: CDR1 SGHNT, CDR2 YYREEE (reference sequence).

This chain connects TRBV28 to TRBJ1-2; D call uncertain. Germline CDR1 reads MDHEN; CDR2 reads SYDVKM. V shed 2 bases and J shed 4 bases, with 11 bases lying between them. The CDR3 is 14 amino acids. The CDR3, as DNA: TGTGCCAGCAGTTTACACGTAACCGGCTATGGCTACACCTTC. Translated, it gives CASSLHVTGYGYTF.

The chain has TRBV28 and TRBJ2-7, with TRBD1 matching 12 bases. This CDR3 is built from 17 residues. With V trimmed by 2 bases and J by 4 bases, 9 bases remained unmatched. The V gene's germline CDR1 is MDHEN and CDR2 SYDVKM. The CDR3 DNA sequence: TGTGCCAGCAGTTTAGTAGGCGGGACAGGGGGCTTGTACGAGCAGTACTTC. It specifies CASSLVGGTGGLYEQYF.

J is TRBJ1-2 and V is TRBV20-1; a weak D match, TRBD1 (5 bases). Germline V CDR1 and CDR2: DFQATT, SNEGSKA (reference sequence). Deletions cut 3 bases from V and 7 bases from J, with 9 bases between. The CDR3 runs to 11 residues. The CDR3 region has the DNA TGCAGTGCTAGTGCAGGGCCTGGCTACACCTTC. Encoded protein: CSASAGPGYTF.

The chain uses TRBV11-2 and TRBJ1-2, with 7 bases identical to TRBD1. This CDR3 is 14 amino acids long. Per the germline V gene, CDR1 is SGHAT and CDR2 is FQNNGV. V lost 1 base to trimming and J lost 2 bases; unmatched junction nucleotides: 1. In DNA, the CDR3 is TGTGCCAGCAGCTTAGGGGACAGCAACTATGGCTACACCTTC. It encodes CASSLGDSNYGYTF.

The chain's CDR3 is CSAGEQYF. The CDR3, as DNA: TGCAGTGCGGGGGAGCAGTACTTC. The V gene is TRBV20-1, the J gene TRBJ2-7, with no clear D. The CDR3 spans 8 residues. Looked up from germline, CDR1 is DFQATT and CDR2 is SNEGSKA (reference sequence). The V gene lost 6 bases and the J gene lost 7 bases, with 4 bases spanning the gap.

V and J are TRBV29-1 and TRBJ1-2; D is unclear. The CDR3 covers 13 residues. Germline V gene sequence: CDR1 SQVTM, CDR2 ANQGSEA. The V end lost 0 bases, the J end lost 6 bases, and 11 bases lay between the germline ends. CDR3: CSVEDGGEHGYTF. In nucleotides, the CDR3 is TGCAGCGTTGAAGACGGAGGCGAGCATGGCTACACCTTC.

This clone was observed many times. This chain links TRBV5-4 with TRBJ2-3; TRBD2 matches at 11 bases. The germline V gene has CDR1 SGHNT and CDR2 YYREEE (reference sequence). The V and J ends lost 0 bases and 3 bases, in that order; junction bases with no gene match: 3. This CDR3 contains 16 residues. The CDR3 DNA reads as TGTGCCAGCAGCTTGGGATCTAGCGGGAGGACAGATACGCAGTATTTT. Its protein product is CASSLGSSGRTDTQYF. Supplemented by reference TRBV5-4 and TRBJ2-3, the full variable domain reads ETGVTQSPTHLIKTRGQQVTLRCSSQSGHNTVSWYQQALGQGPQFIFQYYREEENGRGNFPPRFSGLQFPNYSSELNVNALELDDSALYLCASSLGSSGRTDTQYFGPGTRLTVL.

This chain links TRBV7-2 with TRBJ1-2, with 10 bases aligning to TRBD1. J lost 3 bases, V lost 4 bases, and 5 bases had no gene match. Germline CDR1 reads SGHTA; CDR2 reads FQGNSA. The CDR3 consists of 15 residues. As DNA, the CDR3 is TGTGCCAGCAGCTATAGGACAGGGGGTCACTATGGCTACACCTTC. Translation: CASSYRTGGHYGYTF.

The V call is TRBV28, the J call TRBJ2-7, with TRBD2 identical over 12 bases. The CDR3 extends over 16 amino acids. Germline V CDR1 and CDR2: MDHEN, SYDVKM. V trimming: 7 bases; J trimming: 4 bases; junction bases outside the gene matches: 11. The CDR3 bases are TGTGCCAGCACGCCTAGCGGGAGGGCCGACACTTACGAGCAGTACTTC. Its protein product is CASTPSGRADTYEQYF.

The rearrangement joins TRBV7-2 to TRBJ1-4; the match to TRBD1 covers 9 bases. The germline gives CDR1 SGHTA, CDR2 FQGNSA. CDR3 size: 16 residues. The V segment lost 1 base and the J segment 5 bases; nucleotides outside the gene matches: 5. CDR3 residues: CASSLGGQGGNEKLFF. CDR3 DNA: TGTGCCAGCAGCTTAGGGGGACAGGGAGGAAATGAAAAACTGTTTTTT.

There are a few counts of this clone. This rearrangement joins TRBV7-9 to TRBJ2-7, with 12 bases aligning to TRBD2. This CDR3 contains 16 residues. Unmatched junction bases numbered 6, after V lost 4 bases and J lost 2 bases. Germline V gene data show CDR1 as SEHNR and CDR2 as FQNEAQ (reference sequence). CDR3 nucleotide sequence: TGTGCCAGCAGCTCGCCTAGCGGGAGGGCCCCCTACGAGCAGTACTTC. Amino acid sequence: CASSSPSGRAPYEQYF.

A remark on this clone: Within the sample, other DNA sequences also encode this same CDR3. The rearrangement joins TRBV4-1 to TRBJ1-5; D gene ambiguous. The germline V gene encodes CDR1 MGHRA and CDR2 YSYEKL. The germline V and J ends were trimmed by 0 bases and 1 base, with 4 bases remaining between them. This CDR3 region has 14 residues. The CDR3 DNA is TGCGCCAGCAGCCAAGATCACAGCAATCAGCCCCAGCATTTT. Translating it yields CASSQDHSNQPQHF.

This clone is a singleton in its sample. This CDR3 is also generated by other DNA sequences in the sample. The chain couples TRBV28 to TRBJ1-1; no clear D. The CDR3 is made up of 12 amino acids. CDR1 and CDR2 from the germline V gene are MDHEN and SYDVKM. Trimming removed 2 bases at V and 4 bases at J, with 5 bases between. The CDR3 is CASSLMGTEAFF. CDR3 in DNA: TGTGCCAGCAGTTTAATGGGCACTGAAGCTTTCTTT.

The chain employs TRBV2 and TRBJ2-1, with D unclear. This CDR3 has 14 amino acids. Germline-derived CDR1 and CDR2 are SNHLY and FYNNEI. V lost 10 bases, J lost 1 base, and 14 bases lay in between. This CDR3 is CATGRLGSYNEQFF. CDR3 bases: TGTGCCACCGGTAGGTTGGGGTCCTACAATGAGCAGTTCTTC.

V is TRBV11-2 and J is TRBJ2-5; D possibly uses TRBD1 or TRBD2 (5 bases each). The length of the CDR3 is 15 residues. V was pared by 5 bases and J by 3 bases, with 16 bases between. From germline, CDR1 is SGHAT and CDR2 FQNNGV. CDR3 sequence (DNA): TGTGCCAGCAGCGAGAGGGGACGGGCGGAAGAGACCCAGTACTTC. It translates to CASSERGRAEETQYF.

The CDR3 DNA sequence: TGTGCTAGTGGTTTGGGTAGCGGCTCCTACAATGAGCAGTTCTTC. Its protein product is CASGLGSGSYNEQFF. The chain employs TRBV12-5 and TRBJ2-1; perhaps TRBD2 as D (6 bases). This CDR3 has 15 residues. CDR1 and CDR2 (germline): LGHNT, FRNRAP. V lost 1 base and J lost 0, with 7 bases in between.